The entry below gives a single T cell receptor (beta chain) sequence along with its context. The data are from a study of regulatory T cells in long-lasting Graves disease. For the study at large: Patients newly diagnosed with Graves' had been on antithyroid drugs for under 3 months.

Time point meaning: newly diagnosed GD, antithyroid drugs for less than 3 months. PBMCs provided the RNA from which the TCR library was made. Through Arm-PCR of CDR3 regions and iRepertoire HTBI primers, TCR beta libraries were built. TCRdb re-analysed the multiplex PCR reads in MiXCR, keeping a single row per CDR3 protein. The top ten hold 25% to 30% of the sample, which has around 320,000 distinct CDR3 sequences, 16% seen once. The same data also went into a second study, on T cells in Graves' hyperthyroidism and ophthalmopathy. That investigation notes: In patients aged 18 to 65, hyperthyroidism was newly diagnosed, with duration under 2 months. Each diagnosis was grounded in clinical symptoms, serum thyroxine and TRAb, thyroid ultrasound, and orbital computed tomography. Most clonotypes that expanded in the thyroid above 0.001 also showed up in blood.

This TCR was sampled from a man aged 35-49 years with Graves disease. Here the sequenced sample was peripheral blood mononuclear cells (PBMCs), taken at new diagnosis, from a patient treated with antithyroid drugs.

The chain's CDR3 is CAISDLGQGRLISGANVLTF. The CDR3 bases are TGTGCCATCAGTGATTTGGGACAGGGCCGTCTAATCTCTGGGGCCAACGTCCTGACTTTC. The gene calls are TRBV10-3 and TRBJ2-6; 9 bases line up with TRBD1. V lost 3 bases to trimming and J lost 0 bases; unmatched junction nucleotides: 12. Germline V gives CDR1 ENHRY, CDR2 SYGVKD. There are 20 residues in the CDR3.